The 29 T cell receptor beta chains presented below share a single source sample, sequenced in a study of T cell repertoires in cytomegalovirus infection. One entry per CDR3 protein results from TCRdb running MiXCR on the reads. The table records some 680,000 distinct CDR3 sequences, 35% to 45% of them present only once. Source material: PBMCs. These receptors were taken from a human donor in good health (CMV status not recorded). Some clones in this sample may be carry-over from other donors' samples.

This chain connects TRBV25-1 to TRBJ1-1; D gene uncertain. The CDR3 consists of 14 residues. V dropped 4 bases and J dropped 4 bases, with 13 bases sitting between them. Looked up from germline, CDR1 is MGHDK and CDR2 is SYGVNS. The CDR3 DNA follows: TGTGCCAGCAGTGTGGGAGGATCGGCCACTGAAGCTTTCTTT. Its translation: CASSVGGSATEAFF. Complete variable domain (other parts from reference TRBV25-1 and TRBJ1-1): EADIYQTPRYLVIGTGKKITLECSQTMGHDKMYWYQQDPGMELHLIHYSYGVNSTEKGDLSSESTVSRIRTEHFPLTLESARPSHTSQYLCASSVGGSATEAFFGQGTRLTVV.

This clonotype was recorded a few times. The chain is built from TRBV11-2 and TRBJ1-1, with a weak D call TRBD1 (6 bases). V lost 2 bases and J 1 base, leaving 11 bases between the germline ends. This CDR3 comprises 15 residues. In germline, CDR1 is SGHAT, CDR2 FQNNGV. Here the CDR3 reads CASSLLPQGNTEAFF. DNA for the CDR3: TGTGCCAGCAGCTTACTCCCACAGGGGAACACTGAAGCTTTCTTT.

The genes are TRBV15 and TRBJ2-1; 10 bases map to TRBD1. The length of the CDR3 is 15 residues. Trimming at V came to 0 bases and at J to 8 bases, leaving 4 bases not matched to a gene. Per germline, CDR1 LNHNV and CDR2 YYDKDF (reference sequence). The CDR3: CATSRDRDRGHEQFF. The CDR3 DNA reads TGTGCCACCAGCAGAGATAGGGACAGGGGACATGAGCAGTTCTTC.

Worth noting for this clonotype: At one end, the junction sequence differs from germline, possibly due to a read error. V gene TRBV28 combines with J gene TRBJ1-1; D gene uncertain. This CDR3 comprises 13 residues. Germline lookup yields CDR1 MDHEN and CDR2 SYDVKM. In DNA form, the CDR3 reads TGTGACAGCAGTTTATTGTTGAACACTGAAGCTTTCTTT. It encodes CDSSLLLNTEAFF.

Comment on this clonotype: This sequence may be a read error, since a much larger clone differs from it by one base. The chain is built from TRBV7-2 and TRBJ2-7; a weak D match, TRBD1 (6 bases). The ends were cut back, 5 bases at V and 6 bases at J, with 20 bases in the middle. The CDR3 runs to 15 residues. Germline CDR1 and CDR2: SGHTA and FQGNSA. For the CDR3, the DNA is TGTGCCAGCAGCCAGAGCGACAGGTTTCGTGGCGAGCAGTACTTC. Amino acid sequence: CASSQSDRFRGEQYF.

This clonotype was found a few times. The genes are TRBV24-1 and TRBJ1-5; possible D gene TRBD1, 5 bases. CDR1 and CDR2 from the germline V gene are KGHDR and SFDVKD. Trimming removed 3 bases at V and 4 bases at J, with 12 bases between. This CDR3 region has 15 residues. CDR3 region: CATSDGGLGNQPQHF. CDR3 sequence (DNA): TGTGCCACCAGTGATGGGGGTTTAGGGAATCAGCCCCAGCATTTT.

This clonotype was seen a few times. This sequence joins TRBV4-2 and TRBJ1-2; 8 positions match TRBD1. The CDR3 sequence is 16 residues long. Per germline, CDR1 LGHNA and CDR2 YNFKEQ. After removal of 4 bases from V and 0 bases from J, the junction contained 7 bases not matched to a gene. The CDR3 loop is CASSLGQGWTNYGYTF. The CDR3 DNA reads TGTGCCAGCAGCCTTGGACAGGGTTGGACTAACTATGGCTACACCTTC.

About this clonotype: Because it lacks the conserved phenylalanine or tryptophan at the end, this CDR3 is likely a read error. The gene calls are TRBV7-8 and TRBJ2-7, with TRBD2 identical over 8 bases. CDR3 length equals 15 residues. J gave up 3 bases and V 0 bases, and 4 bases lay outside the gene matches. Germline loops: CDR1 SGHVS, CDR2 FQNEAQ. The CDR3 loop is CASSLAGRGDYEQYL. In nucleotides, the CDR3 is TGTGCCAGCAGCTTAGCCGGGAGGGGAGACTACGAGCAGTACTTA.

The CDR3 region has the DNA TGTGCCAGCAGTTACAATGGAGGGGGCGGAAACACCATATATTTT. This codes for CASSYNGGGGNTIYF. The rearrangement links TRBV6-5 to TRBJ1-3; 7 positions match TRBD1. The CDR3 sequence is 15 residues long. Germline loops: CDR1 MNHEY, CDR2 SVGAGI. V gave up 2 bases and J gave up 4 bases; unmatched junction bases: 5.

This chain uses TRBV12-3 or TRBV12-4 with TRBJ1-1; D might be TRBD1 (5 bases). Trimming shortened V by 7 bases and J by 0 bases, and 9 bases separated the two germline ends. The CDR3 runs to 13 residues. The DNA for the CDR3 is TGTGCCAGCAAGGGACCCTTGAACACTGAAGCTTTCTTT. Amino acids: CASKGPLNTEAFF.

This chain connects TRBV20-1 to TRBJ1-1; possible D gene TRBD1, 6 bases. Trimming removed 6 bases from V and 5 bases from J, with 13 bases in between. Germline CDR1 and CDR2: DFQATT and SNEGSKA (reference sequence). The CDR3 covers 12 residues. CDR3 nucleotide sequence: TGCAGTGCCCAGCAGGGGTGGACTGAAGCTTTCTTT. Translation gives CSAQQGWTEAFF.

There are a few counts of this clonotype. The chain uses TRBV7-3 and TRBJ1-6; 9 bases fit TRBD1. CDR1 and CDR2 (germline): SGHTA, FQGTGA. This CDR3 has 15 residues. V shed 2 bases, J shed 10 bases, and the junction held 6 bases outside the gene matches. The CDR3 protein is CASSLGDRVGSPLHF. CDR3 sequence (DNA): TGTGCCAGCAGCTTAGGGGACAGGGTCGGGTCACCCCTCCACTTT.

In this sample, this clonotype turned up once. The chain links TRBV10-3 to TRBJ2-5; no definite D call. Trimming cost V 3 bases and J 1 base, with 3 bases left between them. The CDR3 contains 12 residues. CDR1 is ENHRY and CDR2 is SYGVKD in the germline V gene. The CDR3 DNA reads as TGTGCCATCAGTGAACCCCAAGAGACCCAGTACTTC. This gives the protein CAISEPQETQYF.

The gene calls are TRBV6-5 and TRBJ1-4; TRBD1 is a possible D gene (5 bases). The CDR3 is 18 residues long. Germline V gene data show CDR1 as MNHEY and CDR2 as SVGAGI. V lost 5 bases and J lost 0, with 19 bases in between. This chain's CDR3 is CASSISRQGWATNEKLFF. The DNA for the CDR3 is TGTGCCAGCAGTATCTCTAGGCAGGGATGGGCAACTAATGAAAAACTGTTTTTT.

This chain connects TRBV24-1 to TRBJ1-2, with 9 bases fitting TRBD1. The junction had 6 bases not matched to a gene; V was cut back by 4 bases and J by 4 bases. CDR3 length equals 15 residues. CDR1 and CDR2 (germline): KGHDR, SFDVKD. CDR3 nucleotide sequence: TGTGCCACCAGTGACCGGGGACAGGGTGGCTATGGCTACACCTTC. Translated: CATSDRGQGGYGYTF.

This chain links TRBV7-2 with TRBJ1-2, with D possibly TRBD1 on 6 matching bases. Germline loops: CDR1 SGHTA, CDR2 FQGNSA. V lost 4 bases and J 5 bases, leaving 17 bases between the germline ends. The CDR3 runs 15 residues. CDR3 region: CASSSQLTGRYGYTF. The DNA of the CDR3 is TGTGCCAGCAGCTCCCAACTTACAGGGAGGTATGGCTACACCTTC.

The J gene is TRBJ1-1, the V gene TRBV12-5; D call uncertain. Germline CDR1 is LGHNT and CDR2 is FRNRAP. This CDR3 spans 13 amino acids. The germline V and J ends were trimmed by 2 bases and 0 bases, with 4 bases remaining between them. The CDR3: CASGLSLNTEAFF. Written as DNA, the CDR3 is TGTGCTAGTGGTTTGTCCTTGAACACTGAAGCTTTCTTT.

Here the CDR3 reads CASSQDLGLAGRGTDTQYF. DNA of the CDR3: TGTGCCAGCAGCCAAGATTTGGGACTAGCGGGGCGAGGAACAGATACGCAGTATTTT. The V call is TRBV4-2, the J call TRBJ2-3; TRBD2 aligns across 13 bases. Per the germline V gene, CDR1 is LGHNA and CDR2 is YNFKEQ. The CDR3 runs to 19 residues. The junction had 9 bases not matched to a gene; V was cut back by 0 bases and J by 3 bases.

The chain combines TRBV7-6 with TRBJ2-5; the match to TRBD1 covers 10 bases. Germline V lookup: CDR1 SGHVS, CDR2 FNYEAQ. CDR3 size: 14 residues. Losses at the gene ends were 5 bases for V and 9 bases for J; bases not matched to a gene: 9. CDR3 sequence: CASSERDRGIPQYF. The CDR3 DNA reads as TGTGCCAGCAGCGAGCGGGACAGGGGAATCCCCCAGTACTTC.

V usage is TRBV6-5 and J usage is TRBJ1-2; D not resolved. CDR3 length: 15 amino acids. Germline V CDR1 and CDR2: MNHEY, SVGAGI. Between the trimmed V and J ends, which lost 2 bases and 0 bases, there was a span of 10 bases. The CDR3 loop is CASSYSLKANYGYTF. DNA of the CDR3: TGTGCCAGCAGTTACAGCCTGAAAGCTAACTATGGCTACACCTTC.

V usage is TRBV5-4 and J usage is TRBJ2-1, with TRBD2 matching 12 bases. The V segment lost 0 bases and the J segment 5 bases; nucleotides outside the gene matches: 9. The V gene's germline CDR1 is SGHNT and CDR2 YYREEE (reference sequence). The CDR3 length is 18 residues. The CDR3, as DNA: TGTGCCAGCAGCTTGGGTCCTAGCGGGAGGGGGTCTCACAATGAGCAGTTCTTC. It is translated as CASSLGPSGRGSHNEQFF.

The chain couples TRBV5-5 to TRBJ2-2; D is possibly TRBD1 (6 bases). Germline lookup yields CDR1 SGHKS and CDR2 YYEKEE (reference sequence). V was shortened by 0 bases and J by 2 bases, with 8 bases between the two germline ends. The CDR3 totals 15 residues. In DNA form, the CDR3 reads TGTGCCAGCAGCTTGGTACAGGGTAACACCGGGGAGCTGTTTTTT. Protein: CASSLVQGNTGELFF.

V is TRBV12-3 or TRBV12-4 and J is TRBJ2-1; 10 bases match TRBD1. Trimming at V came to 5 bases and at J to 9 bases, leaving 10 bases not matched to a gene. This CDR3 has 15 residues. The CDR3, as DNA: TGTGCCAGCAGTCCCAAGAGGGGACAGGGGAGTGAGCAGTTCTTC. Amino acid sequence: CASSPKRGQGSEQFF.

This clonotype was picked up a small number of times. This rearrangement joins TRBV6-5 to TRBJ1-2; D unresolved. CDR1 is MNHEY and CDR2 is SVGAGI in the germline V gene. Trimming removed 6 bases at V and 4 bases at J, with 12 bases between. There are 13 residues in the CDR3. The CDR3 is CASSTPESYGYTF. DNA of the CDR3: TGTGCCAGCAGCACTCCGGAAAGCTATGGCTACACCTTC.

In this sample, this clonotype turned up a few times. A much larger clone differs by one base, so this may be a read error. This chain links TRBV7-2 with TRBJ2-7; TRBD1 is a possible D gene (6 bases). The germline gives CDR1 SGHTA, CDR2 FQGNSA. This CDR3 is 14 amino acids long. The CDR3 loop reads CASSHRDTPYVQYF. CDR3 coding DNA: TGTGCCAGCAGCCACCGGGACACACCCTACGTGCAGTACTTC.

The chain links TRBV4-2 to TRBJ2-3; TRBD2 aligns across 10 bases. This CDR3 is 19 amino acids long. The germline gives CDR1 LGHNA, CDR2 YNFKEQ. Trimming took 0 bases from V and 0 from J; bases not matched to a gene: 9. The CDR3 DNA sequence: TGTGCCAGCAGCCAAGATCTGGTTAGCGGGAGGTTTAGCACAGATACGCAGTATTTT. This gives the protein CASSQDLVSGRFSTDTQYF.

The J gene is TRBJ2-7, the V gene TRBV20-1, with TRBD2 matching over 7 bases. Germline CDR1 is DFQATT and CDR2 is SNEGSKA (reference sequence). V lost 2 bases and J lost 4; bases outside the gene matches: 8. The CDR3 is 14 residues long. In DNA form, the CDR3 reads TGCAGTGCTAGACCCGGACTAGGAACTTACGAGCAGTACTTC. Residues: CSARPGLGTYEQYF.

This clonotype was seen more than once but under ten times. CDR3 nucleotides: TGTGCCAGCAGCTTACGCGGGGGATCGCACTATGGCTACACCTTC. Protein sequence: CASSLRGGSHYGYTF. This rearrangement joins TRBV11-2 to TRBJ1-2; TRBD1 might be the D (5 bases). CDR3 length equals 15 residues. The V end lost 2 bases, the J end lost 3 bases, and 13 bases lay between the germline ends. Germline lookup yields CDR1 SGHAT and CDR2 FQNNGV.

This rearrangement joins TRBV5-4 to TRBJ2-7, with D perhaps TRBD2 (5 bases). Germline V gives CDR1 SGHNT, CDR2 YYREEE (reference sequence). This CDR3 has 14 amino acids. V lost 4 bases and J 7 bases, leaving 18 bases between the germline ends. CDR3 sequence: CASSSPDGEFEQYF. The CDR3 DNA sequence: TGTGCCAGCAGCAGCCCGGACGGGGAGTTTGAGCAGTACTTC.